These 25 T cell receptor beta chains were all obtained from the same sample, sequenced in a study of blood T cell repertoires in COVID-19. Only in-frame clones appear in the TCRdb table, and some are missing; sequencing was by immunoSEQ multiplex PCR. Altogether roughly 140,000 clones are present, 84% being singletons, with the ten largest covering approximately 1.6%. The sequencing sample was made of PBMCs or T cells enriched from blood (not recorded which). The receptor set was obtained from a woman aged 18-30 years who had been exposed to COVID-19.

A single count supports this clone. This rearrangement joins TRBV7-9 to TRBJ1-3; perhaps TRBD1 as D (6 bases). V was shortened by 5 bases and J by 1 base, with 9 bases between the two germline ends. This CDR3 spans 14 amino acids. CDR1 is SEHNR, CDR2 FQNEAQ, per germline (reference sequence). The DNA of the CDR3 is TGTGCCAGCAGCCAACAGGGTTCTGGAAACACCATATATTTT. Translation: CASSQQGSGNTIYF.

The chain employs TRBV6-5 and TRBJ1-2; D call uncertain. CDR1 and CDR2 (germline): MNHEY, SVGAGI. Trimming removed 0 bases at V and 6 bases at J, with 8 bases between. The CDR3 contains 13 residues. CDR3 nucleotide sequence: TGTGCCAGCAGTTACTCACAGAGTGATGGCTACACCTTC. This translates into CASSYSQSDGYTF.

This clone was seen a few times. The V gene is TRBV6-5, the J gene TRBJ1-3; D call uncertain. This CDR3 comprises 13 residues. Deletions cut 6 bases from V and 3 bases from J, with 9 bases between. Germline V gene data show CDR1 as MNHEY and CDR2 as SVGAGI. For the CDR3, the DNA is TGTGCCAGCAGGGACTTCTATGGAAACACCATATATTTT. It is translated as CASRDFYGNTIYF.

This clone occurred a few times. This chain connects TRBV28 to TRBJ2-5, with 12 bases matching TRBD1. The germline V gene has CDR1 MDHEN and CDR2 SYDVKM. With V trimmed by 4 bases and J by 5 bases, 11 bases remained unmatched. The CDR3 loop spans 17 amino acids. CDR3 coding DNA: TGTGCCAGCAGTTCCCAAATGGGACAGGGGGCTTGGGAGACCCAGTACTTC. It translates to CASSSQMGQGAWETQYF.

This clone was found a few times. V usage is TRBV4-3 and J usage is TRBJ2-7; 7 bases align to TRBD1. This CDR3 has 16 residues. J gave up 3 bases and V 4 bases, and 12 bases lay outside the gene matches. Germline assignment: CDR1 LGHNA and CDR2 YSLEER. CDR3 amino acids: CASSRTTGDSYYEQYF. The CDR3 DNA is TGCGCCAGCAGCCGAACTACAGGGGACAGCTACTACGAGCAGTACTTC.

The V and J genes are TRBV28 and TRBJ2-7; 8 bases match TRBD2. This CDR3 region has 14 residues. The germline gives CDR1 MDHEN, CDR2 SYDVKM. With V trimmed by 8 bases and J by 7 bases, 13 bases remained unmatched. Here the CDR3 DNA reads TGTGCCAGCTGGACTAGCCGAGGTCTGGGGGAGCAGTACTTC. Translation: CASWTSRGLGEQYF.

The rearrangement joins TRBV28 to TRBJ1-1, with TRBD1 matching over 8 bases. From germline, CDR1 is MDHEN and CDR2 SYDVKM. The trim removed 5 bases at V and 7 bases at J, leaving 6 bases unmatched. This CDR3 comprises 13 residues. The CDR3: CASSPGGWGEAFF. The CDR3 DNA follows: TGTGCCAGCAGTCCAGGGGGCTGGGGTGAAGCTTTCTTT.

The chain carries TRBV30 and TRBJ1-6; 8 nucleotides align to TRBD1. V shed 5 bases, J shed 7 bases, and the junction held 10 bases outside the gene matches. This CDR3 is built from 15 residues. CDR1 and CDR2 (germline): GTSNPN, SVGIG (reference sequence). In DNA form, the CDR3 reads TGTGCCTGGGGCGCCCCGGGACAGGAAAATTCACCCCTCCACTTT. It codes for CAWGAPGQENSPLHF.

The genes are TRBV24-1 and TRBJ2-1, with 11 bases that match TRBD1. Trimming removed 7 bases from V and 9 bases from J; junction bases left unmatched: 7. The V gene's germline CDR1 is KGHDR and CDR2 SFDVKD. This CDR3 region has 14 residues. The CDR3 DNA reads TGTGCCACCAGCAAGCAGGGACAGGGGGGTGAGCAGTTCTTC. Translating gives CATSKQGQGGEQFF.

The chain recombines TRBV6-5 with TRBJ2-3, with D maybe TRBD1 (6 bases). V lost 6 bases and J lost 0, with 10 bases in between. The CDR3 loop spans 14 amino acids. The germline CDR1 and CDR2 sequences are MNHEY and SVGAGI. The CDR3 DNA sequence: TGTGCCAGCAGACCGGGACATAGCACAGATACGCAGTATTTT. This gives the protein CASRPGHSTDTQYF.

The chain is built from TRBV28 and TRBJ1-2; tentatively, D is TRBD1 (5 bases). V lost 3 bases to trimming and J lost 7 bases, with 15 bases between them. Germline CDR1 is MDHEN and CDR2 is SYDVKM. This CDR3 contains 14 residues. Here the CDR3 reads CASSLAREVAGYTF. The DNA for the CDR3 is TGTGCCAGCAGTTTGGCCAGGGAAGTAGCTGGCTACACCTTC.

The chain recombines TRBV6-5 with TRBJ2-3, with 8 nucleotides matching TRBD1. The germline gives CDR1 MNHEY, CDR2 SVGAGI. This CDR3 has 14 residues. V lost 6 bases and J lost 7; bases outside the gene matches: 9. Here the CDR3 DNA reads TGTGCCAGCAGACGGGGACAGGTTTACAATACGCAGTATTTT. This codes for CASRRGQVYNTQYF.

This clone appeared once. The DNA for the CDR3 is TGTGCCAGCAGCGCCGCAACAGTACATACGCAGTATTTT. This gives the protein CASSAATVHTQYF. J is TRBJ2-3 and V is TRBV5-4; D remains unclear. The CDR3 is 13 residues long. Germline CDR1 SGHNT, CDR2 YYREEE (reference sequence). Trimming shortened V by 4 bases and J by 7 bases, and 13 bases separated the two germline ends.

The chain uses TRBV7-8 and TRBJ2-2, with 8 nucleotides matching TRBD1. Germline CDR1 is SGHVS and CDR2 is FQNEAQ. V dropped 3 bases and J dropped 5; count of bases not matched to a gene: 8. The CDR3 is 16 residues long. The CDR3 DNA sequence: TGTGCCAGCAGCTTTGAGGACAGGGTTGGAACCGGGGAGCTGTTTTTT. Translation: CASSFEDRVGTGELFF.

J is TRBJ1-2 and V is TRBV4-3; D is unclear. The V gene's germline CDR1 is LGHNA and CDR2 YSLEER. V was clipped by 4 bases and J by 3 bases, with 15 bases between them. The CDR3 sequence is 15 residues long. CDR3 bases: TGCGCCAGCAGCCCGAGTAGAGCGGGAGACTATGGCTACACCTTC. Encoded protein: CASSPSRAGDYGYTF.

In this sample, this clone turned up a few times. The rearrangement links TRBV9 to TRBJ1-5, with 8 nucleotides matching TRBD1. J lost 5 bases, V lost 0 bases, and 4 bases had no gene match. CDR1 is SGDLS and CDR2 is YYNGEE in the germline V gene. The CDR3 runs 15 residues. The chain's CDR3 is CASSVGGTGHQPQHF. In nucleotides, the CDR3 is TGTGCCAGCAGCGTAGGAGGGACAGGACATCAGCCCCAGCATTTT.

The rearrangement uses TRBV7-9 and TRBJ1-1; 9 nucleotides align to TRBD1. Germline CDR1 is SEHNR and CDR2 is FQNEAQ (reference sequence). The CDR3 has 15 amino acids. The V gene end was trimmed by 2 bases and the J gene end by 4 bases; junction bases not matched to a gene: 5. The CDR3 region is CASSLRTGEGTEAFF. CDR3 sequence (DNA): TGTGCCAGCAGCTTAAGGACAGGGGAAGGCACTGAAGCTTTCTTT.

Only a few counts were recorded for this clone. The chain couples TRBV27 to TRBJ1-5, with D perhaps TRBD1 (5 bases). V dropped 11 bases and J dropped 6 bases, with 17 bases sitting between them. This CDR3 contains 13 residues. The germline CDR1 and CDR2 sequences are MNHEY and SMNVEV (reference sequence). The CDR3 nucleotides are TGTGCCGCCTCCGGGGGACGGGGTCAGCCCCAGCATTTT. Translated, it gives CAASGGRGQPQHF.

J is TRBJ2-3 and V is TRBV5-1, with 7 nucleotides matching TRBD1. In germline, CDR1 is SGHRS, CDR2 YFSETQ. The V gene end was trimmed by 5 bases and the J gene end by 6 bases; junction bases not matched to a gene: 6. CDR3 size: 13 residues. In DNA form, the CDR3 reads TGCGCCAGCAGGACAGGGTATGACGATACGCAGTATTTT. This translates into CASRTGYDDTQYF. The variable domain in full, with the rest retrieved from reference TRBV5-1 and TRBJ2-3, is KAGVTQTPRYLIKTRGQQVTLSCSPISGHRSVSWYQQTPGQGLQFLFEYFSETQRNKGNFPGRFSGRQFSNSRSEMNVSTLELGDSALYLCASRTGYDDTQYFGPGTRLTVL.

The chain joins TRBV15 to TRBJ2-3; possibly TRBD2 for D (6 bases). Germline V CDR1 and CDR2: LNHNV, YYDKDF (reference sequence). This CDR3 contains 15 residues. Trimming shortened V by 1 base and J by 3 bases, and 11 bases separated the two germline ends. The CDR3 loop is CATSRAGAGTDTQYF. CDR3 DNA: TGTGCCACCAGCAGAGCGGGAGCTGGGACAGATACGCAGTATTTT.

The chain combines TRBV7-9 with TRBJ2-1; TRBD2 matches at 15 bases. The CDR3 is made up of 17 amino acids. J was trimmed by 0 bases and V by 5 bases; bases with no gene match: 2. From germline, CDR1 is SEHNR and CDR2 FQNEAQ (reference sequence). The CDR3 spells CASSGTSGRSSYNEQFF. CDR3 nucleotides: TGTGCCAGCAGCGGGACTAGCGGGAGGAGCTCCTACAATGAGCAGTTCTTC. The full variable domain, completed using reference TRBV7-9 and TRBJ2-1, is DTGVSQNPRHKITKRGQNVTFRCDPISEHNRLYWYRQTLGQGPEFLTYFQNEAQLEKSRLLSDRFSAERPKGSFSTLEIQRTEQGDSAMYLCASSGTSGRSSYNEQFFGPGTRLTVL.

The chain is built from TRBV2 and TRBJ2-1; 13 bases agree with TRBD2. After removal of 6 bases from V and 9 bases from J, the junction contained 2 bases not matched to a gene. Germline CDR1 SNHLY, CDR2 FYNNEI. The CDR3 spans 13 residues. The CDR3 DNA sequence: TGTGCCAGCAGATGGACTAGCGGGGGTGAGCAGTTCTTC. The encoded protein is CASRWTSGGEQFF.

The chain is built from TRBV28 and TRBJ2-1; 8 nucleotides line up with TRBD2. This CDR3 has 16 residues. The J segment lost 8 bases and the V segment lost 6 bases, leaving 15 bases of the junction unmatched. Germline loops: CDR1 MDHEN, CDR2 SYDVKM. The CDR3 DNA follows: TGTGCCAGCAGCCCCCTTTCGGGACTAGATATCGATGAGCAGTTCTTC. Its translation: CASSPLSGLDIDEQFF.

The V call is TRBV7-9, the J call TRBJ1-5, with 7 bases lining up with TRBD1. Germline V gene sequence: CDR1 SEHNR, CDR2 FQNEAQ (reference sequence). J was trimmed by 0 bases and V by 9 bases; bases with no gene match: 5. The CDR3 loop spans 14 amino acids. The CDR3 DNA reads TGTGCCAGTGGGACAGTTTTTAGCAATCAGCCCCAGCATTTT. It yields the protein CASGTVFSNQPQHF.

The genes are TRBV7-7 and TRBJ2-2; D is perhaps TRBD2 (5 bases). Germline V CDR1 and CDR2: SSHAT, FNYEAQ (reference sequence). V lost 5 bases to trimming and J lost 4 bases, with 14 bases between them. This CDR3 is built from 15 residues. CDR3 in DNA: TGTGCCAGCAGCCCAAGCGGAGTAGGCACCGGGGAGCTGTTTTTT. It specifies CASSPSGVGTGELFF.